The sequence of this TCR beta chain was determined in a study of blood T cell repertoires in COVID-19. The CDR3 covers 14 residues. Looked up from germline, CDR1 is DFQATT and CDR2 is SNEGSKA (reference sequence). Trimming removed 3 bases from V and 1 base from J; junction bases left unmatched: 5. Assay used: immunoSEQ multiplex PCR; TCRdb lists only in-frame clones, some missing. The table includes 300,000 to 400,000 clones, about 87% detected once. This chain joins TRBV20-1 and TRBJ2-7; 8 bases are a match to TRBD2. The origin of this receptor is a woman in her fifties or sixties with COVID-19, enrolled during active disease. Source material: peripheral blood. Here the CDR3 DNA reads TGCAGTGCTAGTCAGCGGGAGTCGTCCTACGAGCAGTACTTC. Its protein product is CSASQRESSYEQYF.